This T cell receptor (beta chain) stems from a study of shared clonotypes between healthy human individuals. Terminally differentiated effector memory CD45RA+ cells were excluded by CCR7 positive selection of CD45RO-negative cells. CDR3 length: 14 residues. The V and J ends lost 5 bases and 3 bases, in that order; junction bases with no gene match: 6. CDR1 is LNHNV and CDR2 is YYDKDF in the germline V gene (reference sequence). At the deep level, the assay was run. Repertoires were generated with immunoSEQ multiplex PCR, while TCRdb's copy carries only in-frame clones and drops some. The sample has roughly 2.1 million clones, under 95% seen once.

The clonotype was recovered from a man younger than 35 in good health. Some clones in this sample may be carry-over from other donors' samples. The chain couples TRBV15 to TRBJ2-7; 8 bases line up with TRBD1. Material: naive CD8+ T cells from PBMCs. The CDR3 region has the DNA TGTGCCACCAGCCCCCCGGGGACAGGCTACGAGCAGTACTTC. Protein product: CATSPPGTGYEQYF.